Below, 21 T cell receptor beta chains from the same sample are listed, as sequenced in a study of blood T cell repertoires in COVID-19. Here immunoSEQ multiplex PCR was the method, and the copy in TCRdb shows in-frame clones only, minus some. The sample comprises a few hundred thousand clones, around 86% of which are singletons, and around 5% rests with the top ten. Source material: PBMCs or T cells enriched from blood (not recorded which). These receptors were collected from a woman in her forties or fifties who had recovered from COVID-19.

This clone occurred a few times. The chain is built from TRBV2 and TRBJ1-4; 8 nucleotides match TRBD1. The CDR3 runs to 17 residues. The germline V gene encodes CDR1 SNHLY and CDR2 FYNNEI. Trimming took 2 bases from V and 4 from J; bases not matched to a gene: 9. CDR3 in DNA: TGTGCCAGCAGTGAATTTCCTCGACAGGGGAGTAATGAAAAACTGTTTTTT. Protein: CASSEFPRQGSNEKLFF.

On this clone: A much larger clone sits a single nucleotide away, making a read error possible. The chain uses TRBV21-1 and TRBJ1-6. TRBV21-1 corresponds to a pseudogene. The CDR3 contains 13 residues. DNA of the CDR3: TGTGCCAGACCTCTCGAGCGTAATTCACTCCTCCACTTT. Encoded protein: CARPLERNSLLHF.

In DNA, the CDR3 is TGTGCCAGCAGCAACGACAGGGCATTTCAGCCCCAGCATTTT. Its translation is CASSNDRAFQPQHF. The rearrangement links TRBV6-5 to TRBJ1-5; 7 bases fit TRBD1. V lost 6 bases, J lost 6 bases, and 8 bases stayed unmatched. The CDR3 totals 14 residues. Germline CDR1 reads MNHEY; CDR2 reads SVGAGI.

This clone has a handful of counts. This rearrangement joins TRBV2 to TRBJ1-2; 10 bases align to TRBD1. CDR3 length: 15 amino acids. The V gene end was trimmed by 7 bases and the J gene end by 4 bases; junction bases not matched to a gene: 9. The germline gives CDR1 SNHLY, CDR2 FYNNEI. The CDR3 loop reads CASTGQGLSGYGYTF. CDR3 bases: TGTGCCAGCACGGGACAGGGGCTTTCGGGCTATGGCTACACCTTC.

J is TRBJ1-1 and V is TRBV11-2; a weak D match, TRBD1 (5 bases). The CDR3 loop spans 15 amino acids. From germline, CDR1 is SGHAT and CDR2 FQNNGV. V was clipped by 1 base and J by 0 bases, with 9 bases between them. The CDR3 spells CASSLGQFMNTEAFF. CDR3 DNA: TGTGCCAGCAGCTTAGGACAGTTCATGAACACTGAAGCTTTCTTT. Combining the CDR3 with reference TRBV11-2 and TRBJ1-1 gives the whole variable domain EAGVAQSPRYKIIEKRQSVAFWCNPISGHATLYWYQQILGQGPKLLIQFQNNGVVDDSQLPKDRFSAERLKGVDSTLKIQPAKLEDSAVYLCASSLGQFMNTEAFFGQGTRLTVV.

The chain is built from TRBV27 and TRBJ1-4; 9 bases fit TRBD1. In germline, CDR1 is MNHEY, CDR2 SMNVEV (reference sequence). Trimming took 8 bases from V and 8 from J; bases not matched to a gene: 12. This CDR3 is built from 15 residues. The CDR3 sequence: CASAPGDRVEEKLFF. For the CDR3, the DNA is TGTGCCAGCGCCCCAGGGGACAGGGTTGAGGAAAAACTGTTTTTT.

V is TRBV3-1 (or the pseudogene TRBV3-2) and J is TRBJ2-7; possible D gene TRBD2, 5 bases. CDR1 LGHDT and CDR2 YNNKEL come from the germline V gene (reference sequence). Trimming stripped 5 bases from V and 2 bases from J, with 13 bases between. The CDR3 totals 14 residues. The CDR3 region is CASSMTRGPYEQYF. CDR3 nucleotides: TGTGCCAGCAGCATGACCCGGGGTCCCTACGAGCAGTACTTC.

This chain joins TRBV7-9 and TRBJ2-7, with TRBD1 identical over 8 bases. V was pared by 3 bases and J by 11 bases, with 12 bases of the junction left unmatched. This CDR3 has 14 residues. CDR1 and CDR2 from the germline V gene are SEHNR and FQNEAQ (reference sequence). In nucleotides, the CDR3 is TGTGCCAGCAGCTTCCAGGGGGCCATGAATATTGAGTACTTC. As protein: CASSFQGAMNIEYF.

The rearrangement uses TRBV7-8 and TRBJ2-1, with 7 positions matching TRBD2. With 6 bases clipped from V and 9 bases from J, the junction kept 14 bases outside the gene matches. The CDR3 loop spans 15 amino acids. Germline-derived CDR1 and CDR2 are SGHVS and FQNEAQ. The CDR3 nucleotides read TGTGCCAGCAGAGGTGCGGGAGCCGCCTATGTTGAGCAGTTCTTC. The encoded protein is CASRGAGAAYVEQFF. Variable domain in full (rest from reference TRBV7-8 and TRBJ2-1): GAGVSQSPRYKVAKRGQDVALRCDPISGHVSLFWYQQALGQGPEFLTYFQNEAQLDKSGLPSDRFFAERPEGSVSTLKIQRTQQEDSAVYLCASRGAGAAYVEQFFGPGTRLTVL.

This chain joins TRBV7-3 and TRBJ2-3; 7 bases line up with TRBD1. The CDR3 totals 15 residues. The germline V gene encodes CDR1 SGHTA and CDR2 FQGTGA. With V trimmed by 2 bases and J by 6 bases, 8 bases remained unmatched. This CDR3 is CASSLVGGVGDTQYF. CDR3 nucleotides: TGTGCCAGCAGCTTAGTAGGGGGCGTAGGGGATACGCAGTATTTT.

The V and J genes are TRBV4-1 and TRBJ1-6; 10 bases line up with TRBD1. Germline V gene lookup returns CDR1 MGHRA and CDR2 YSYEKL. This CDR3 region has 21 residues. V gave up 0 bases and J gave up 0 bases; unmatched junction bases: 11. The CDR3 DNA reads TGCGCCAGCAGCCAAGATACCCGGGACAGGGGTACCTACTCCTATAATTCACCCCTCCACTTT. Its protein is CASSQDTRDRGTYSYNSPLHF.

J is TRBJ2-1 and V is TRBV5-1; D perhaps matches TRBD1 (6 bases). This CDR3 has 14 amino acids. With 7 bases removed from V and 1 base from J, the gap between germline ends came to 12 bases. In germline, CDR1 is SGHRS, CDR2 YFSETQ. CDR3 loop: CASAITGSYNEQFF. The CDR3 region has the DNA TGCGCCAGCGCCATCACAGGGTCCTACAATGAGCAGTTCTTC.

CDR3 coding DNA: TGTGCCAGCAGAGGGGCCTATGGCTACACCTTC. This codes for CASRGAYGYTF. The chain couples TRBV6-5 to TRBJ1-2; tentative D call: TRBD1 (5 bases). This CDR3 is 11 amino acids long. Germline CDR1 reads MNHEY; CDR2 reads SVGAGI. V was cut by 6 bases and J by 4 bases, with 6 bases left in between.

The chain employs TRBV21-1 and TRBJ2-5; whether TRBD1, the table's D call, matches the DNA was not checked. TRBV21-1 is shown as a pseudogene. The CDR3 has 13 amino acids. The CDR3 region has the DNA TGTGCCGGACACCGGGACACGCAAGAGACCCAGTACTTC. Its translation is CAGHRDTQETQYF.

This chain uses TRBV6-5 with TRBJ1-2, with a possible D match to TRBD1 (6 bases). The CDR3 extends over 13 amino acids. Per germline, CDR1 MNHEY and CDR2 SVGAGI. Trimming removed 8 bases from V and 4 bases from J, with 14 bases in between. The CDR3 sequence: CASGFRGSYGYTF. The CDR3 region has the DNA TGTGCCAGCGGATTCAGGGGTTCCTATGGCTACACCTTC.

The gene calls are TRBV7-2 and TRBJ1-3, with TRBD1 matching 8 bases. J was trimmed by 7 bases and V by 1 base; bases with no gene match: 6. The CDR3 is 15 amino acids. Germline loops: CDR1 SGHTA, CDR2 FQGNSA. CDR3 amino acids: CASSLVQGAPNTIYF. Here the CDR3 DNA reads TGTGCCAGCAGCTTAGTCCAGGGGGCACCGAACACCATATATTTT.

This sequence joins TRBV5-5 and TRBJ1-5, with D maybe TRBD1 (5 bases). The CDR3 length is 14 residues. V lost 0 bases and J 1 base, leaving 5 bases between the germline ends. Germline V CDR1 and CDR2: SGHKS, YYEKEE (reference sequence). CDR3 sequence: CASSLAGSNQPQHF. Here the CDR3 DNA reads TGTGCCAGCAGCTTGGCAGGGAGCAATCAGCCCCAGCATTTT.

The chain joins TRBV7-2 to TRBJ2-5; D might be TRBD2 (6 bases). CDR1 SGHTA and CDR2 FQGNSA come from the germline V gene. The CDR3 has 16 residues. V dropped 5 bases and J dropped 2 bases, with 18 bases sitting between them. CDR3 region: CASSPIGGGTQETQYF. DNA of the CDR3: TGTGCCAGCAGCCCCATCGGTGGGGGGACTCAAGAGACCCAGTACTTC.

This chain joins TRBV7-3 and TRBJ2-7; D possibly corresponds to TRBD2 (5 bases). V lost 2 bases to trimming and J lost 1 base, with 15 bases between them. CDR3 length: 16 residues. CDR1 and CDR2 (germline): SGHTA, FQGTGA. The CDR3 loop reads CASSLDRAEPSYEQYF. Here the CDR3 DNA reads TGTGCCAGCAGCTTAGATCGAGCGGAGCCTTCCTACGAGCAGTACTTC.

The chain couples TRBV14 to TRBJ2-3; 14 bases are shared with TRBD2. This CDR3 is 20 amino acids long. Germline V CDR1 and CDR2: SGHDN, FVKESK. The trim removed 0 bases at V and 4 bases at J, leaving 12 bases unmatched. The CDR3 nucleotides are TGTGCCAGCAGCCAAGAGACTAGCGGGAGGGCCTTTTTCCTCCCAGATACGCAGTATTTT. Translating it yields CASSQETSGRAFFLPDTQYF.

The CDR3 nucleotides are TGTGCCACCAGTGATTTCTACCGAACCGACAGGGGAGGTCGCGAGCAGTACTTC. Its protein product is CATSDFYRTDRGGREQYF. The chain uses TRBV24-1 and TRBJ2-7; the match to TRBD1 covers 8 bases. The CDR3 is 18 residues long. J was trimmed by 6 bases and V by 1 base; bases with no gene match: 16. Germline CDR1 and CDR2: KGHDR and SFDVKD.